Listed below are T cell receptor beta chains from one sample, sequenced in a study of shared clonotypes between healthy human individuals. Produced via immunoSEQ multiplex PCR; TCRdb's table is partial and in-frame only. The table has about 2 million clones, around 96% seen once; the top ten hold roughly 1.1%. The sequencing input was naive CD8+ T cells sorted from blood. These receptors originate from a man between 18 and 35 years old in good health. Each CDR3 is given with its conserved first and last residue. A D gene is named only where the DNA matches it firmly. Rows give clone size only sometimes, using once, few, many, or a class for an expanded clone.

size | D | J | V | CDR3 | DNA
once | - | TRBJ2-2 | TRBV7-6 | CASSLGWTDTGELFF | TGTGCCAGCAGCTTAGGATGGACAGACACCGGGGAGCTGTTTTTT
- | TRBD2 | TRBJ2-1 | TRBV27 | CASSMGLAAYNEQFF | TGTGCCAGCAGTATGGGGCTAGCGGCGTACAATGAGCAGTTCTTC
- | - | TRBJ2-1 | TRBV14 | CASGNGGEQFF | TGTGCCAGCGGAAATGGGGGTGAGCAGTTCTTC
once | - | TRBJ2-7 | TRBV6-1 | CASSVGRAGEGASYEQYF | TGTGCCAGCAGTGTTGGCCGCGCCGGGGAGGGGGCTTCCTACGAGCAGTACTTC
- | - | TRBJ2-2 | TRBV5-8 | CASSEDAGELFF | TGTGCCAGCAGCGAAGATGCCGGGGAGCTGTTTTTT
- | TRBD1 | TRBJ2-7 | TRBV5-6 | CASSLAGQGIRSYEQYF | TGTGCCAGCAGCTTGGCGGGACAGGGTATAAGGTCCTACGAGCAGTACTTC
once | - | TRBJ2-1 | TRBV7-9 | CASSLTYNEQFF | TGTGCCAGCAGCTTAACATACAATGAGCAGTTCTTC
- | - | TRBJ1-3 | TRBV7-9 | CASSLARGVAGNTIYF | TGTGCCAGCAGCTTAGCGCGAGGAGTAGCAGGAAACACCATATATTTT
- | TRBD1 | TRBJ1-5 | TRBV28 | CASSLQDREGWNNQPQHF | TGTGCCAGCAGTTTACAAGACAGGGAAGGTTGGAACAATCAGCCCCAGCATTTT
- | - | TRBJ1-2 | TRBV10-2 | CASQMPQQGPNYGYTF | TGCGCCAGCCAAATGCCCCAACAGGGCCCGAACTATGGCTACACCTTC
- | - | TRBJ2-2 | TRBV10-2 | CASSEVPATYTGELFF | TGCGCCAGCAGTGAGGTTCCCGCCACCTACACCGGGGAGCTGTTTTTT
- | TRBD1 | TRBJ1-3 | TRBV13 | CASSPQTGLDTIYF | TGTGCCAGCAGCCCGCAGACAGGGCTGGACACCATATATTTT
- | - | TRBJ2-3 | TRBV7-9 | CASRVSTDTQYF | TGTGCCAGCAGAGTTAGCACAGATACGCAGTATTTT
- | - | TRBJ2-7 | TRBV7-9 | CASSIGNYEQYF | TGTGCCAGCAGCATCGGGAACTACGAGCAGTACTTC
- | TRBD1 | TRBJ1-1 | TRBV5-1 | CASSLVGQGAANTEAFF | TGCGCCAGCAGCTTGGTGGGACAGGGAGCGGCGAACACTGAAGCTTTCTTT
- | TRBD1 | TRBJ1-2 | TRBV9 | CASSAEGQGSGGYTF | TGTGCCAGCAGCGCGGAGGGACAGGGGAGTGGTGGCTACACCTTC
- | - | TRBJ1-5 | TRBV30 | CAYSYYSNQPQHF | TGTGCGTACTCCTATTATAGCAATCAGCCCCAGCATTTT
- | TRBD2 | TRBJ2-1 | TRBV7-9 | CASSPGLDRQFF | TGTGCCAGCAGCCCGGGACTAGATCGGCAGTTCTTC
- | - | TRBJ2-7 | TRBV27 | CASMTDSYEQYF | TGTGCCAGCATGACGGATTCCTACGAGCAGTACTTC
- | - | TRBJ2-5 | TRBV11-2 | CASSLYVGSQETQYF | TGTGCCAGCAGCTTATACGTAGGCTCTCAAGAGACCCAGTACTTC
- | - | TRBJ1-6 | TRBV27 | CASSLMSTYNSPLHF | TGTGCCAGCAGTTTAATGTCGACTTATAATTCACCCCTCCACTTT
- | - | TRBJ2-2 | TRBV29-1 | CSVDASTGELFF | TGCAGCGTGGACGCGAGCACCGGGGAGCTGTTTTTT
- | - | TRBJ2-1 | TRBV9 | CASSVAGQRANEQFF | TGTGCCAGCAGCGTAGCCGGCCAGCGGGCGAATGAGCAGTTCTTC
- | TRBD2 | TRBJ2-2 | TRBV7-9 | CASSSRLAGGLDTGELFF | TGTGCCAGCAGCTCTCGACTAGCGGGAGGCCTGGACACCGGGGAGCTGTTTTTT
few | - | TRBJ2-7 | TRBV27 | CASSVTGPQGEQYF | TGTGCCAGCAGTGTAACAGGACCCCAGGGCGAGCAGTACTTC
- | - | TRBJ2-7 | TRBV14 | CASSQDIYEQYF | TGTGCCAGCAGCCAAGACATCTACGAGCAGTACTTC
- | - | TRBJ2-1 | TRBV6-5 | CASSYTEGGPYNEQFF | TGTGCCAGCAGTTACACAGAAGGGGGGCCCTACAATGAGCAGTTCTTC
- | - | TRBJ2-2 | TRBV7-9 | CASSADGPNTGELFF | TGTGCCAGCAGCGCAGACGGACCGAACACCGGGGAGCTGTTTTTT